These T cell receptor beta chains were read from a single sample in a study of blood T cell repertoires in COVID-19. Measured with immunoSEQ multiplex PCR; TCRdb has only the in-frame clones, and not every one. The data show about 160,000 clones, more than 75% seen once. Specimen: peripheral blood. Source of these receptors: a young man with acute or convalescent COVID-19. The CDR3 runs from the conserved cysteine through the conserved F or W. The order of the fields is clone size, V gene, J gene, D gene, CDR3 DNA, CDR3 protein. The D gene is left open where the match is weak. Clone size appears in some rows only: once, few, many, or a class for an expanded clone.

>NA|TRBV5-1|TRBJ1-2|TRBD1
TGCGCCAGCAGCGTCGCACAGGGGGGCCGTCAGGGTGGCTACACCTTC
CASSVAQGGRQGGYTF
>few|TRBV19|TRBJ1-4|NA
TGTGCCAGTAGCCAGACAGGCAAGGATGAAAAACTGTTTTTT
CASSQTGKDEKLFF
>NA|TRBV19|TRBJ2-1|NA
TGTGCCAGTAGTCCCGACAGTTACAATGAGCAGTTCTTC
CASSPDSYNEQFF
>NA|TRBV9|TRBJ2-3|TRBD1
TGTGCCAGCAGAGAGACAGGGGTAGGCACAGATACGCAGTATTTT
CASRETGVGTDTQYF
>NA|TRBV19|TRBJ1-2|NA
TGTGCCAGTAGTATGGCCGGGGACACAGGGACTAAAGGGTATGGCTACACCTTC
CASSMAGDTGTKGYGYTF
>NA|TRBV2|TRBJ2-1|TRBD2
TGTGCCAGCAGTCGGGACTACCAGGGTGAGCAGTTCTTC
CASSRDYQGEQFF
>NA|TRBV5-1|TRBJ1-2|NA
TGCGCCAGCAGCCCAGGAACAGTGGATGGCTACACCTTC
CASSPGTVDGYTF
>NA|TRBV2|TRBJ2-7|NA
TGTGCCAGCAGCGCCTCGGGACTCCTCTCCTACGAGCAGTACTTC
CASSASGLLSYEQYF
>NA|TRBV27|TRBJ1-2|NA
TGTGCCAGCAGTTTATTCGGGACAAATAACTATGGCTACACCTTC
CASSLFGTNNYGYTF
>NA|TRBV7-9|TRBJ1-4|NA
TGTGCCAGCAGCTTAAGTACAGGCACTAATGAAAAACTGTTTTTT
CASSLSTGTNEKLFF
>once|TRBV19|TRBJ2-1|NA
TGTGCCAGTAGTATGCCCCTCGGAGTTAGCTCCTACAATGAGCAGTTCTTC
CASSMPLGVSSYNEQFF
>NA|TRBV5-1|TRBJ1-2|NA
TGCGCCAGCAGCTTGGAAGGTTACGGGGGGCGAAAGGGCTACACCTTC
CASSLEGYGGRKGYTF
>once|TRBV7-9|TRBJ1-1|TRBD1
TGTGCCAGCAGCTGGACAGGTGAAAGCACTGAAGCTTTCTTT
CASSWTGESTEAFF
>few|TRBV5-1|TRBJ1-6|TRBD1
TGCGCCAGCAGCGCTGGACAGGGGAGAGGAAACTCCTATAATTCACCCCTCCACTTT
CASSAGQGRGNSYNSPLHF
>NA|TRBV11-3|TRBJ2-5|TRBD1
TGTGCCAGCAGCCGGACAGGGGTCGAGACCCAGTACTTC
CASSRTGVETQYF
>NA|TRBV27|TRBJ2-5|NA
TGTGCCAGCAGTTTATCACGGGGTCCCAGGTGGGGGACCCAGTACTTC
CASSLSRGPRWGTQYF
>NA|TRBV19|TRBJ1-2|NA
TGTGCCAGTAGTATAGGCCTAGGGGTCAATGGCTACACCTTC
CASSIGLGVNGYTF
>NA|TRBV6-6|TRBJ1-1|NA
TGTGCCAGCAGTCCCAGGGAGAACACTGAAGCTTTCTTT
CASSPRENTEAFF
>NA|TRBV7-2|TRBJ1-2|TRBD1
TGTGCCAGCAGTTTCCGAGGACAGGGGTATGGCTACACCTTC
CASSFRGQGYGYTF
>NA|TRBV25-1|TRBJ1-1|NA
TGTGCCAGCAGTCTCGTCGGAGAAAACACTGAAGCTTTCTTT
CASSLVGENTEAFF
>NA|TRBV11-2|TRBJ1-4|NA
TGTGCCAGCAGCTTAGGGTACGGGGGAACTAATGAAAAACTGTTTTTT
CASSLGYGGTNEKLFF
>NA|TRBV9|TRBJ1-6|TRBD1
TGTGCCAGCAGCCCCGAAACGGGGACAGGGTACTATTCACCCCTCCACTTT
CASSPETGTGYYSPLHF
>NA|TRBV19|TRBJ1-2|NA
TGTGCCAGTAGTGCAACGATGACCTCCGGGGGGAGGAATGGCTACACCTTC
CASSATMTSGGRNGYTF
>NA|TRBV27|TRBJ2-3|TRBD1
TGTGCCAGCAGTCCAGGGGGCGGGACAGATACGCAGTATTTT
CASSPGGGTDTQYF
>NA|TRBV7-9|TRBJ1-2|TRBD1
TGTGCCAGCAGCACGTGGGACAGGGAACACTATGGCTACACCTTC
CASSTWDREHYGYTF
>NA|TRBV5-6|TRBJ1-5|NA
TGTGCCAGCAGCTTGGCGGGGGATCAGCCCCAGCATTTT
CASSLAGDQPQHF
>NA|TRBV11-2|TRBJ2-5|NA
TGTGCCAGCAGCTTAGCCGGGGAGAAGACCCAGTACTTC
CASSLAGEKTQYF
>once|TRBV18|TRBJ2-5|TRBD1
TGTGCCAGCTCACCCCTCGGACAGGGGGCGAGGGAGACCCAGTACTTC
CASSPLGQGARETQYF
>NA|TRBV18|TRBJ2-1|NA
TGTGCCAGCTCACCATCGGGAAACAATGAGCAGTTCTTC
CASSPSGNNEQFF
>NA|TRBV6-5|TRBJ1-5|TRBD1
TGTGCCAGCAGTTACTCCGGACAGGACGGGCCCCAGCATTTT
CASSYSGQDGPQHF
>NA|TRBV7-8|TRBJ2-5|TRBD1
TGTGCCAGCAGCAGGGACAGGGACCAAGAGACCCAGTACTTC
CASSRDRDQETQYF
>NA|TRBV29-1|TRBJ2-2|TRBD1
TGCAGCGTTTACCCAGGGGGAAGGGGCACCGGGGAGCTGTTTTTT
CSVYPGGRGTGELFF
>NA|TRBV14|TRBJ2-2|NA
TGTGCCAGCAGCCAAACTAGCTCCGGGGAGCTGTTTTTT
CASSQTSSGELFF
>NA|TRBV4-2|TRBJ2-1|TRBD2
TGTGCCAGCAGCCTAAGGACTAGCGGGAGCTCCTACAATGAGCAGTTCTTC
CASSLRTSGSSYNEQFF
>NA|TRBV18|TRBJ2-3|NA
TGTGCCAGCTCACCTATACCCGGGAGCACAGATACGCAGTATTTT
CASSPIPGSTDTQYF
>NA|TRBV14|TRBJ2-5|TRBD2
TGTGCCAGCAGCCAAGAGTGGTTGCGGCGGGAGTTAACAGAGACCCAGTACTTC
CASSQEWLRRELTETQYF
>NA|TRBV29-1|TRBJ2-5|TRBD1
TGCAGCGTTGAAGCGTCGACAGGGTTACAAGAGACCCAGTACTTC
CSVEASTGLQETQYF
>NA|TRBV7-2|TRBJ1-1|NA
TGTGCCAGCAGCTATTTCCGGTCCCCGACTGAAGCTTTCTTT
CASSYFRSPTEAFF
>NA|TRBV11-3|TRBJ2-1|TRBD2
TGTGCCAGCAGCAAAGAACCGGGACTAGGAGTCAATGAGCAGTTCTTC
CASSKEPGLGVNEQFF
>NA|TRBV5-1|TRBJ1-5|NA
TGCGCCAGCAGCTTGGGAGGGGGTCAGCCCCAGCATTTT
CASSLGGGQPQHF
>NA|TRBV27|TRBJ1-2|NA
TGTGCCAGCAGACATTTCGGGTCCACCGAGAACTATGGCTACACCTTC
CASRHFGSTENYGYTF
>NA|TRBV5-5|TRBJ1-5|NA
TGTGCCAGCAGCTTGGCGATGGGCTCCAATCAGCCCCAGCATTTT
CASSLAMGSNQPQHF
>few|TRBV18|TRBJ1-2|NA
TGTGCCAGCTCACCCCCCCAGGGGTCGGGCTATGGCTACACCTTC
CASSPPQGSGYGYTF
>NA|TRBV6-1|TRBJ1-2|NA
TGTGCCAGCAGTGAACGGGGGGCGGGTGGCTACACCTTC
CASSERGAGGYTF
>NA|TRBV5-1|TRBJ2-3|NA
TGCGCCAGGAAACTCGACAGCACAACATGGGATACGCAGTATTTT
CARKLDSTTWDTQYF
>NA|TRBV3-1/TRBV3-2|TRBJ2-7|TRBD2
TGTGCCAGCAGCCGACTAGCGGGGGTAACCTACGAGCAGTACTTC
CASSRLAGVTYEQYF
>NA|TRBV30|TRBJ1-1|NA
TGTGCCTGGAGTTTGGGGGGGGCTGGGAACACTGAAGCTTTCTTT
CAWSLGGAGNTEAFF
>NA|TRBV30|TRBJ2-2|TRBD2
TGTGCCTGGAGTGCGACTAGCGTCGGTGGCACCGGGGAGCTGTTTTTT
CAWSATSVGGTGELFF
>once|TRBV3-1/TRBV3-2|TRBJ1-1|TRBD1
TGTGCCAGCAGCCAAGCTTCCGGGACAGATGAAGCTTTCTTT
CASSQASGTDEAFF
>NA|TRBV7-5|TRBJ1-2|NA
TGTGTCAGAGCGGGGGTGCATGGCTACACCTTC
CVRAGVHGYTF
>NA|TRBV12-5|TRBJ1-5|NA
TGTGCTAGTGGTTTAGAGGATCAGCAGCCCCAGCATTTT
CASGLEDQQPQHF
>NA|TRBV7-9|TRBJ2-2|NA
TGTGCCAGCAGCTTGCAGTCCACCGGGGAGCTGTTTTTT
CASSLQSTGELFF
>once|TRBV9|TRBJ2-1|TRBD2
TGTGCCAGCAGCGGGACTAGCGGGGGGGTCAATGAGCAGTTCTTC
CASSGTSGGVNEQFF
>NA|TRBV30|TRBJ1-2|NA
TGTGCCTGGAGCCCCCGGGTGGGGGCCCCGGCCCATGGCTACACCTTC
CAWSPRVGAPAHGYTF
>NA|TRBV19|TRBJ1-2|NA
TGTGCCAGTAGTGCCAATACAGGTCCCTATGGCTACACCTTC
CASSANTGPYGYTF
>NA|TRBV18|TRBJ2-1|TRBD1
TGTGCCAGCGCCTGGGACAGGGGGGACAATGAGCAGTTCTTC
CASAWDRGDNEQFF
>NA|TRBV20-1|TRBJ2-2|TRBD1
TGCAGTGCTAGTCCCGACAGGGGACAAACCACCGGGGAGCTGTTTTTT
CSASPDRGQTTGELFF
>few|TRBV3-1/TRBV3-2|TRBJ2-7|TRBD1
TGTGCCAGCAGCCCGGACAGGGACGAGCAGTACTTC
CASSPDRDEQYF
>NA|TRBV2|TRBJ2-5|TRBD2
TGTGCCAGCAGTACGGGAGGGCCGGCAGAGACCCAGTACTTC
CASSTGGPAETQYF
>NA|TRBV6-5|TRBJ1-2|NA
TGTGCCAGCAGTAACAGGCCCTATGGCTACACCTTC
CASSNRPYGYTF